The clone carrying this T cell receptor (beta chain) was seen once. The record originates from a study of T cell responses to AZD1222 COVID-19 vaccine. V trimming: 7 bases; J trimming: 0 bases; junction bases outside the gene matches: 8. The CDR3 is made up of 15 amino acids. Per germline, CDR1 SNHLY and CDR2 FYNNEI. Sequenced by immunoSEQ multiplex PCR; TCRdb stores in-frame clones only, minus some. The table lists 150,000 to 200,000 clones, about nine tenths of them singletons. This sequence was found in an adult in good health. The specimen comprised peripheral blood, sampled on day 0 of AZD1222 vaccination. The V and J genes are TRBV2 and TRBJ2-7; 8 bases map to TRBD1. The DNA of the CDR3 is TGTGCCAGCAATCTACAGGGGGGTAGCTCCTACGAGCAGTACTTC. Its translation is CASNLQGGSSYEQYF. The variable domain in full, completed from reference TRBV2 and TRBJ2-7, reads EPEVTQTPSHQVTQMGQEVILRCVPISNHLYFYWYRQILGQKVEFLVSFYNNEISEKSEIFDDQFSVERPDGSNFTLKIRSTKLEDSAMYFCASNLQGGSSYEQYFGPGTRLTVT.